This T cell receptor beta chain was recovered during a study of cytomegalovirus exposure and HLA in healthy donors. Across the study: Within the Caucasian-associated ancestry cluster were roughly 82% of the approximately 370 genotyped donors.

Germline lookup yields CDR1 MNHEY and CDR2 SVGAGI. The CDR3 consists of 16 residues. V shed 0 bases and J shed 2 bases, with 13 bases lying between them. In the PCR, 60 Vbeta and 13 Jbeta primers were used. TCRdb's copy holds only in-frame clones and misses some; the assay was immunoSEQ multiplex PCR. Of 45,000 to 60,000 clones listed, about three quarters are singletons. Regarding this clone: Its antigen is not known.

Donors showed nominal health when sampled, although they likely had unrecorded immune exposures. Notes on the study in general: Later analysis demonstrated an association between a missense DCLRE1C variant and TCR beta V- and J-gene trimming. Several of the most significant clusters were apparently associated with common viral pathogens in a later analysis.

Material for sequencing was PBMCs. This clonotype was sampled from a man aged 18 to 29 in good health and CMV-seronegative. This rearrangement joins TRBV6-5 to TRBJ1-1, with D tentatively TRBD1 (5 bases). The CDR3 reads CASSYSAQGLNTEAFF. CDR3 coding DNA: TGTGCCAGCAGTTACTCAGCCCAGGGACTTAACACTGAAGCTTTCTTT.